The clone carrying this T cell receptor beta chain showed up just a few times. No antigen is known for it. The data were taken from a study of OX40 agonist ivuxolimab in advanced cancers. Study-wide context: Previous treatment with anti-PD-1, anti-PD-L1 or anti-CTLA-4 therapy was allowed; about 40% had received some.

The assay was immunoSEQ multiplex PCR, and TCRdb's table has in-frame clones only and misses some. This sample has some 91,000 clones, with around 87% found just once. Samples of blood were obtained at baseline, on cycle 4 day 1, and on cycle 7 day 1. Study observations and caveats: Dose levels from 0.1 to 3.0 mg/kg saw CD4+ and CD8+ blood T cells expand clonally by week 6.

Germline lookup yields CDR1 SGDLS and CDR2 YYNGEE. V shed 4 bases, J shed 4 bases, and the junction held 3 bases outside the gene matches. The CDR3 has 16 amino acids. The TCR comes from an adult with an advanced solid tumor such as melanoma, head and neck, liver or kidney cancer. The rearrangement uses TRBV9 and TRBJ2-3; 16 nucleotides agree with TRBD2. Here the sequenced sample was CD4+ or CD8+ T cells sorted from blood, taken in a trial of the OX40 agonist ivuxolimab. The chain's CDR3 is CASSRGLAGGSDTQYF. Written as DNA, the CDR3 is TGTGCCAGCAGCCGGGGACTAGCGGGAGGGTCAGATACGCAGTATTTT.